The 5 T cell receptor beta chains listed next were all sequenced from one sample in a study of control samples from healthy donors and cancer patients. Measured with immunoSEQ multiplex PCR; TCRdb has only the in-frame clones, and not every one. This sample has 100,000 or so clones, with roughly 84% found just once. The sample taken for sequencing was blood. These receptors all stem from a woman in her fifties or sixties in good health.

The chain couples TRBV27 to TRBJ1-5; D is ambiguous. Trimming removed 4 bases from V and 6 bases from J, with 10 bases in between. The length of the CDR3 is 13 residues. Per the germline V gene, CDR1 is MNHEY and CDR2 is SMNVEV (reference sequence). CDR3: CASSSSIAQPQHF. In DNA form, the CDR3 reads TGTGCCAGCAGTTCTAGTATTGCTCAGCCCCAGCATTTT.

CDR3 amino acids: CASSLGGGYEQFF. The CDR3 bases are TGTGCCAGCAGCTTAGGCGGGGGCTATGAGCAGTTCTTC. The rearrangement joins TRBV11-1 to TRBJ2-1; possible D gene TRBD2, 7 bases. The V end was cut by 1 base, the J end by 8 bases, with 9 bases between. The CDR3 is 13 amino acids. Germline CDR1 reads SGHAT; CDR2 reads FQDESV (reference sequence).

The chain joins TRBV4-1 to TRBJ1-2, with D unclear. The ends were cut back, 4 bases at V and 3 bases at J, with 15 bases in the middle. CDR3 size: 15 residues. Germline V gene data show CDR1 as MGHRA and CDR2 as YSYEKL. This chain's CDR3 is CASSPSREEYYGYTF. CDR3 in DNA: TGCGCCAGCAGCCCCTCCCGGGAAGAGTACTATGGCTACACCTTC.

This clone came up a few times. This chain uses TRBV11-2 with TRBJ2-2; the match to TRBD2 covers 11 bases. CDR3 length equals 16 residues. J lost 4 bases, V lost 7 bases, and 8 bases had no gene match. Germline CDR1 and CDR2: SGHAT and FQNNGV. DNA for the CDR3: TGTGCCAGCATCAGAACTAGCGGGAGAGGCACCGGGGAGCTGTTTTTT. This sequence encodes CASIRTSGRGTGELFF.

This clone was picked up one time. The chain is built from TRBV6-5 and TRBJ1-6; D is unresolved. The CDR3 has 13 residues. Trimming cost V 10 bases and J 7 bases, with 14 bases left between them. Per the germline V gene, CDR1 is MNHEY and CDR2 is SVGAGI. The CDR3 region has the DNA TGTGCCACCCACAAAATGGGAAATTCACCCCTCCACTTT. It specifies CATHKMGNSPLHF.